The present TCR beta chain was sequenced within a study of PD-1 blockade in classical Hodgkin lymphoma. Findings of the study overall: Relapsed/refractory patients reportedly had the lowest baseline TCR diversity, below newly diagnosed patients, who were below healthy donors. Complete responders had baseline diversity similar to newly diagnosed patients.

Generated by immunoSEQ multiplex PCR, the TCRdb table keeps only in-frame clones and is missing some. In the table there are 75,000 to 95,000 clones, approximately 83% of which are singletons. A word on this clone: What it binds is not known.

Time point indicated: cycle 4 day 1 (C4D1), after more than five weeks of nivolumab. Following autologous stem cell transplantation, relapse occurred in every patient, and exposure to brentuximab vedotin varied. Patients had relapsed/refractory classical Hodgkin lymphoma with complete response, partial response or progressive disease as best response. CDR1 is LNHDA, CDR2 SQIVND, per germline (reference sequence). V dropped 4 bases and J dropped 4 bases, with 16 bases sitting between them. The CDR3 has 15 amino acids. This chain joins TRBV19 and TRBJ1-2; maybe TRBD1 (5 bases). The sequence was obtained from a human donor with classical Hodgkin lymphoma. The sample here was peripheral blood mononuclear cells (PBMCs), taken before the fourth cycle of nivolumab. The CDR3 DNA reads TGTGCCAGTAGTACTGACGGGACTCCAATCTATGGCTACACCTTC. Its translation: CASSTDGTPIYGYTF.